Listed here is a single TCR beta chain. The junction and the germline gene differ at one end; a read error may be behind it. Treatment meaning: oral pan-JAK inhibitor, 5-10 mg twice daily. These data come from a study of CD8+ T cells in alopecia areata. Sequencing relied on a cDNA template that was reverse transcribed from extracted RNA. The table came from immunoSEQ multiplex PCR; TCRdb's copy has only in-frame clones and leaves some out. The sample shows roughly 200,000 clones, about 53% of them seen only once. This clonotype originated in a human donor with alopecia areata. Sequences were derived from CD8+ T cells sorted from blood, sampled at week 24, from a patient treated with tofacitinib.

CDR3 nucleotide sequence: TGTGCTAGTGCTTTGACAGTGAACACTGAAGCTTTCTTT. It yields the protein CASALTVNTEAFF. This chain connects TRBV12-5 to TRBJ1-1, with TRBD1 as a possible D gene (5 bases). The CDR3 has 13 amino acids. CDR1 and CDR2 (germline): LGHNT, FRNRAP.